This T cell receptor beta chain was identified in a study of T cells in Graves' hyperthyroidism and ophthalmopathy. This clonotype was seen at least ten times. Using RNA transcripts as the source, TCR beta CDR3 regions were amplified. A first-round RT-PCR of the TCR CDR3 used the HTBI primer set. From the multiplex PCR reads, TCRdb called clonotypes with MiXCR, one entry per CDR3 protein. The table shows 450,000 to 650,000 distinct CDR3 sequences, with 14% occurring only once. This clonotype was sampled from a young woman with Graves' ophthalmopathy. Sequenced input: blood.

The CDR3: CSARVGLAGRWGTQYF. CDR3 coding DNA: TGCAGTGCTAGAGTTGGGCTAGCGGGACGGTGGGGTACGCAGTATTTT. The chain links TRBV20-1 to TRBJ2-3; 9 positions match TRBD2. Germline V gives CDR1 DFQATT, CDR2 SNEGSKA (reference sequence). This CDR3 spans 16 amino acids. V dropped 1 base and J dropped 8; count of bases not matched to a gene: 13.